The 21 T cell receptor beta chains listed next were all sequenced from one sample in a study of T cell repertoires in cytomegalovirus infection. MiXCR, applied by TCRdb to the reads, yields one record per CDR3 protein. The top ten clones hold approximately 15% of a sample with fewer than 300,000 distinct CDR3 sequences, more than 20% of them seen once. Sequenced input: PBMCs. These receptor sequences come from a human donor in good health (CMV status not recorded). Some clones in this sample may be carry-over from other donors' samples.

V usage is TRBV5-4 and J usage is TRBJ2-7; D call uncertain. V lost 2 bases to trimming and J lost 1 base, with 7 bases between them. The CDR3 has 13 amino acids. Looked up from germline, CDR1 is SGHNT and CDR2 is YYREEE (reference sequence). CDR3: CASSFTDSYEQYF. In DNA, the CDR3 is TGTGCCAGCAGCTTTACTGATTCCTACGAGCAGTACTTC.

The rearrangement links TRBV19 to TRBJ1-5; D is perhaps TRBD1 (5 bases). The CDR3 consists of 17 residues. Trimming shortened V by 4 bases and J by 0 bases, and 16 bases separated the two germline ends. The germline V gene encodes CDR1 LNHDA and CDR2 SQIVND (reference sequence). The CDR3 region is CASSRGIGWNSNQPQHF. CDR3 DNA sequence: TGTGCCAGTAGTAGGGGGATAGGTTGGAATAGCAATCAGCCCCAGCATTTT.

This clonotype was detected a few times. CDR3 DNA: TGTGCCAGCCACGGGACGGATCTTTACGAGCAGTACTTC. This encodes CASHGTDLYEQYF. The chain links TRBV6-6 to TRBJ2-7, with D perhaps given as TRBD1 or TRBD2 (5 bases each). Trimming stripped 8 bases from V and 4 bases from J, with 15 bases between. From germline, CDR1 is MNHNY and CDR2 SVGAGI (reference sequence). The CDR3 consists of 13 residues.

In this sample, this clonotype turned up a few times. This chain connects TRBV10-3 to TRBJ2-7; no reliable D call. V dropped 0 bases and J dropped 1 base, with 7 bases sitting between them. The CDR3 length is 14 residues. In germline, CDR1 is ENHRY, CDR2 SYGVKD. CDR3 region: CAISESLLSYEQYF. The CDR3 bases are TGTGCCATCAGTGAGTCCCTCCTTTCCTACGAGCAGTACTTC.

This clonotype was found many times. This chain uses TRBV7-2 with TRBJ1-1, with a possible D match to TRBD1 (6 bases). The CDR3 is made up of 14 amino acids. V lost 5 bases and J 0 bases, leaving 10 bases between the germline ends. CDR1 is SGHTA, CDR2 FQGNSA, per germline. The CDR3 region is CASSVGQLNTEAFF. CDR3 bases: TGTGCCAGCAGCGTTGGACAGTTGAACACTGAAGCTTTCTTT. Variable domain in full (rest from reference TRBV7-2 and TRBJ1-1): GAGVSQSPSNKVTEKGKDVELRCDPISGHTALYWYRQSLGQGLEFLIYFQGNSAPDKSGLPSDRFSAERTGGSVSTLTIQRTQQEDSAVYLCASSVGQLNTEAFFGQGTRLTVV.

This clonotype was recorded a few times. This chain links TRBV28 with TRBJ2-7; a possible D gene is TRBD2 (5 bases). Germline CDR1 reads MDHEN; CDR2 reads SYDVKM. There are 15 residues in the CDR3. Trimming left V 4 bases short and J 0 bases short, with 13 bases between. This CDR3 is CASSSPGTSSYEQYF. CDR3 DNA: TGTGCCAGCAGTTCGCCGGGAACTAGCTCCTACGAGCAGTACTTC.

This clonotype was detected only a few times. This chain connects TRBV7-9 to TRBJ2-7; D gene ambiguous. V dropped 2 bases and J dropped 3 bases, with 26 bases sitting between them. The CDR3 spans 19 residues. CDR1 is SEHNR, CDR2 FQNEAQ, per germline (reference sequence). CDR3 bases: TGTGCCAGCAGCTTACTTCTTCGCGGCCTTACCCCGCGGAGCTACGAGCAGTACTTC. Its protein is CASSLLLRGLTPRSYEQYF.

This chain links TRBV11-1 with TRBJ2-5; possible D gene TRBD1, 6 bases. The V gene's germline CDR1 is SGHAT and CDR2 FQDESV (reference sequence). V shed 4 bases and J shed 1 base, with 10 bases lying between them. The CDR3 runs to 14 residues. CDR3 sequence (DNA): TGTGCCAGCAGCTCCAGGGGTGGCCAAGAGACCCAGTACTTC. It yields the protein CASSSRGGQETQYF.

The chain has TRBV6-8 and TRBJ2-5; 8 nucleotides line up with TRBD1. The germline CDR1 and CDR2 sequences are MNHGY and SAAAGT. Unmatched junction bases numbered 2, after V lost 5 bases and J lost 0 bases. The CDR3 is made up of 14 amino acids. CDR3 sequence: CASSGQGYQETQYF. Here the CDR3 DNA reads TGTGCCAGCAGTGGACAGGGCTACCAAGAGACCCAGTACTTC.

This clonotype appeared a few times. The chain recombines TRBV28 with TRBJ2-7; no reliable D call. Germline CDR1 MDHEN, CDR2 SYDVKM. Trimming took off 4 bases at V and 2 bases at J, with 9 bases between the two ends. The CDR3 loop spans 13 amino acids. CDR3 bases: TGTGCCAGCAGTTCCAATTCTCCCTACGAGCAGTACTTC. Translation gives CASSSNSPYEQYF.

CDR3 in DNA: TGTGCCAGCAGCGGGAAACTGGGCGGAGCGTTGGGAACCGGGGAGCTGTTTTTT. Translation gives CASSGKLGGALGTGELFF. The chain combines TRBV9 with TRBJ2-2; D gene ambiguous. This CDR3 region has 18 residues. The germline V and J ends were trimmed by 3 bases and 5 bases, with 23 bases remaining between them. The germline gives CDR1 SGDLS, CDR2 YYNGEE.

Turning to this clonotype: At one end the junction does not follow the germline gene, possibly because of a read error. The chain is built from TRBV5-1 and TRBJ1-1; D is ambiguous. The CDR3 covers 13 residues. Germline V gene lookup returns CDR1 SGHRS and CDR2 YFSETQ. The CDR3 DNA is TGCGCCAGCAGCCAAGGTCTACAAACTGAAACTTTCTTT. Translated: CASSQGLQTETFF.

This clonotype has at least ten counts. The chain joins TRBV7-2 to TRBJ1-2; D is perhaps TRBD1 (6 bases). CDR3 length: 16 residues. V shed 7 bases and J shed 4 bases, with 22 bases lying between them. CDR1 is SGHTA, CDR2 FQGNSA, per germline. The CDR3 sequence is CASTPGGGGWSYGYTF. The CDR3 region has the DNA TGTGCCAGCACCCCGGGGGGGGGCGGATGGAGCTATGGCTACACCTTC.

In this sample, this clonotype turned up many times. The chain joins TRBV7-2 to TRBJ1-1; D is unclear. The germline V and J ends were trimmed by 3 bases and 1 base, with 6 bases remaining between them. The length of the CDR3 is 13 residues. CDR1 is SGHTA, CDR2 FQGNSA, per germline. CDR3 coding DNA: TGTGCCAGCAGCTTCACAGAGAACACTGAAGCTTTCTTT. It specifies CASSFTENTEAFF.

This clonotype appeared many times. The V and J genes are TRBV7-9 and TRBJ1-1, with D perhaps TRBD1 (5 bases). Germline V CDR1 and CDR2: SEHNR, FQNEAQ (reference sequence). The CDR3 is made up of 14 amino acids. Trimming shortened V by 5 bases and J by 4 bases, and 14 bases separated the two germline ends. DNA of the CDR3: TGTGCCAGCAGCCAAGAGGGGCTGGTCACTGAAGCTTTCTTT. Its protein product is CASSQEGLVTEAFF.

The sample holds many counts of this clonotype. The chain combines TRBV7-9 with TRBJ2-6; D gene uncertain. The CDR3 totals 14 residues. Looked up from germline, CDR1 is SEHNR and CDR2 is FQNEAQ (reference sequence). V lost 3 bases and J 3 bases, leaving 6 bases between the germline ends. The CDR3 DNA reads as TGTGCCAGCAGCTTTTCGGGTGGGGCCAACGTCCTGACTTTC. Translated, it gives CASSFSGGANVLTF.

This clonotype was seen a handful of times. The chain joins TRBV7-3 to TRBJ2-5, with TRBD2 identical over 9 bases. CDR3 length: 15 amino acids. The trim removed 6 bases at V and 3 bases at J, leaving 8 bases unmatched. CDR1 and CDR2 from the germline V gene are SGHTA and FQGTGA. The CDR3 coding sequence is TGTGCCAGCAGTCTCCTAGCGGGGATGAAAGAGACCCAGTACTTC. This sequence encodes CASSLLAGMKETQYF.

This chain uses TRBV20-1 with TRBJ2-1; 14 nucleotides agree with TRBD2. V gave up 0 bases and J gave up 1 base; unmatched junction bases: 5. CDR1 and CDR2 from the germline V gene are DFQATT and SNEGSKA (reference sequence). The CDR3 is made up of 18 amino acids. This CDR3 is CSARDPGLAGVSYNEQFF. In nucleotides, the CDR3 is TGCAGTGCTAGAGATCCGGGACTAGCGGGAGTATCCTACAATGAGCAGTTCTTC.

The chain uses TRBV28 and TRBJ1-4, with a possible D match to TRBD1 (5 bases). V shed 6 bases and J shed 6 bases, with 11 bases lying between them. Per the germline V gene, CDR1 is MDHEN and CDR2 is SYDVKM. The CDR3 spans 13 residues. This chain's CDR3 is CASSVGTDEKLFF. CDR3 coding DNA: TGTGCCAGCAGCGTGGGGACGGATGAAAAACTGTTTTTT.

The chain couples TRBV20-1 to TRBJ2-7; a weak D match, TRBD1 (6 bases). With 6 bases removed from V and 7 bases from J, the gap between germline ends came to 10 bases. Per the germline V gene, CDR1 is DFQATT and CDR2 is SNEGSKA (reference sequence). The CDR3 is made up of 10 amino acids. CDR3 region: CSAGGAEQYF. For the CDR3, the DNA is TGCAGTGCAGGGGGAGCTGAGCAGTACTTC.

This clonotype occurred a few times. The rearrangement uses TRBV12-3 or TRBV12-4 and TRBJ2-4; D is unclear. CDR3 length: 14 amino acids. The V gene lost 3 bases and the J gene lost 1 base, with 7 bases spanning the gap. The CDR3 nucleotides are TGTGCCAGCAGTTTCGGCGCGGCCAAAAACATTCAGTACTTC. This gives the protein CASSFGAAKNIQYF.